The next 19 T cell receptor beta chains were all read from a single sample in a study of T cells in Graves' hyperthyroidism and ophthalmopathy. RNA transcripts yielded amplified TCR beta CDR3 regions. The HTBI primer set was used in a first-round RT-PCR of the TCR CDR3. A single record per CDR3 protein comes from TCRdb applying MiXCR to the multiplex PCR reads. The sample includes about 160,000 distinct CDR3 sequences, over 7.5% of them seen just once. Sequencing used blood. These receptors all come from a woman aged 18-29 years with Graves' hyperthyroidism that later progressed to Graves' ophthalmopathy.

Many counts were recorded for this clonotype. The chain carries TRBV20-1 and TRBJ2-5, with 8 bases matching TRBD2. The trim removed 6 bases at V and 1 base at J, leaving 19 bases unmatched. Per germline, CDR1 DFQATT and CDR2 SNEGSKA (reference sequence). This CDR3 region has 18 residues. The CDR3 protein is CSAGKGIAGSGIQETQYF. The CDR3 nucleotides are TGCAGTGCCGGAAAGGGTATAGCGGGGTCCGGGATCCAAGAGACCCAGTACTTC.

As concerns this clonotype: It may be a read error: a sequence one base away is much more abundant. The genes are TRBV5-5 and TRBJ2-5; 12 bases agree with TRBD1. The CDR3 runs 15 residues. Germline CDR1 SGHKS, CDR2 YYEKEE (reference sequence). As DNA, the CDR3 is TGTGCCGGCAGCTTACGGGGACAGGGGGCTGAGACCCAGTACTTC. Protein sequence: CAGSLRGQGAETQYF.

This clonotype came up many times. The genes are TRBV2 and TRBJ2-7, with a weak D call TRBD2 (6 bases). Between the trimmed V and J ends, which lost 9 bases and 4 bases, there was a span of 13 bases. Germline V gene data show CDR1 as SNHLY and CDR2 as FYNNEI. The CDR3 sequence is 12 residues long. Here the CDR3 reads CASRGISYEQYF. The CDR3 DNA reads TGTGCCAGTCGGGGGATCAGTTACGAGCAGTACTTC.

The chain is built from TRBV5-6 and TRBJ2-1, with D possibly TRBD2 on 6 matching bases. The CDR3 covers 12 residues. The V end was cut by 2 bases, the J end by 6 bases, with 6 bases between. The V gene's germline CDR1 is SGHDT and CDR2 YYEEEE. CDR3 loop: CASSFGGNEQFF. In DNA form, the CDR3 reads TGTGCCAGCAGCTTCGGGGGCAATGAGCAGTTCTTC.

On this clonotype: A much larger clone differs from this one at a single base, so this may be a read error. V usage is TRBV7-2 and J usage is TRBJ2-1, with a possible D match to TRBD2 (6 bases). Per the germline V gene, CDR1 is SGHTA and CDR2 is FQGNSA. Between the trimmed V and J ends, which lost 1 base and 4 bases, there was a span of 11 bases. This CDR3 is built from 15 residues. The CDR3 reads CASSLEGTAYNEQFF. CDR3 bases: TGTGCCAGCAGCTTAGAAGGGACTGCTTACAATGAGCAGTTCTTC.

This clonotype was counted at least ten times. V gene TRBV2 combines with J gene TRBJ2-4; TRBD2 might be the D (5 bases). Deletions cut 6 bases from V and 4 bases from J, with 7 bases between. Germline V gene lookup returns CDR1 SNHLY and CDR2 FYNNEI. The CDR3 is 12 amino acids. CDR3 DNA sequence: TGTGCCAGCAGGCTAGCTAAAAACATTCAGTACTTC. It is translated as CASRLAKNIQYF.

This chain connects TRBV9 to TRBJ2-3; TRBD2 matches 7 bases. Germline V lookup: CDR1 SGDLS, CDR2 YYNGEE. This CDR3 spans 16 amino acids. Germline trimming cut 0 bases from V and 1 base from J; bases unmatched to any gene: 5. The CDR3 DNA sequence: TGTGCCAGCAGCGTAGGGGGAGGGCCGGGCACAGATACGCAGTATTTT. As protein: CASSVGGGPGTDTQYF.

This clonotype has more than one count but fewer than ten. The V gene is TRBV7-9, the J gene TRBJ1-6; the D is unclear. Germline-derived CDR1 and CDR2 are SEHNR and FQNEAQ (reference sequence). This CDR3 has 13 residues. Between the trimmed V and J ends, which lost 5 bases and 8 bases, there was a span of 10 bases. Here the CDR3 reads CASSPLRDSPLHF. Here the CDR3 DNA reads TGTGCCAGCAGCCCCTTACGGGATTCACCCCTCCACTTT.

This clonotype was detected only a few times. The V and J genes are TRBV30 and TRBJ1-5; 7 bases fit TRBD1. Germline V gives CDR1 GTSNPN, CDR2 SVGIG (reference sequence). The V segment lost 3 bases and the J segment 5 bases; nucleotides outside the gene matches: 7. This CDR3 region has 14 residues. CDR3 amino acids: CAWSLGQLYQPQHF. DNA of the CDR3: TGTGCCTGGAGCCTGGGACAGTTGTATCAGCCCCAGCATTTT.

This clonotype was picked up a small number of times. The chain recombines TRBV19 with TRBJ2-6; 7 positions match TRBD1. Germline V gene sequence: CDR1 LNHDA, CDR2 SQIVND (reference sequence). CDR3 length: 18 amino acids. V shed 4 bases and J 1 base; nucleotides not matched to a gene: 10. The CDR3 sequence is CASSTRGYSSSGANVLTF. CDR3 DNA sequence: TGTGCCAGTAGTACCAGGGGGTACAGTTCGTCTGGGGCCAACGTCCTGACTTTC.

This clonotype was recorded many times. The J gene is TRBJ2-3, the V gene TRBV7-3; either TRBD1 or TRBD2 may supply D (8 bases each). The V end lost 5 bases, the J end lost 0 bases, and 15 bases lay between the germline ends. The CDR3 is made up of 16 amino acids. Germline assignment: CDR1 SGHTA and CDR2 FQGTGA. DNA for the CDR3: TGTGCCAGCAGCCAGGGGGCTAGCGGGAGCACAGATACGCAGTATTTT. Amino acid sequence: CASSQGASGSTDTQYF.

This clonotype was seen a handful of times. The gene calls are TRBV9 and TRBJ2-7, with D unresolved. Trimming removed 3 bases from V and 0 bases from J, with 10 bases in between. CDR3 length: 14 amino acids. CDR1 SGDLS and CDR2 YYNGEE come from the germline V gene. Here the CDR3 reads CASSDGPDSYEQYF. CDR3 DNA sequence: TGTGCCAGCAGCGACGGACCGGACTCCTACGAGCAGTACTTC.

This clonotype was seen more than once but under ten times. This chain joins TRBV20-1 and TRBJ1-1, with D perhaps matching TRBD1 (6 bases). The CDR3 extends over 13 amino acids. The V end was cut by 0 bases, the J end by 8 bases, with 13 bases between. Germline CDR1 reads DFQATT; CDR2 reads SNEGSKA (reference sequence). CDR3 amino acids: CSARDPSGTEAFF. The CDR3 DNA reads TGCAGTGCTAGAGATCCTTCAGGGACAGAAGCTTTCTTT.

The sample holds many counts of this clonotype. The V gene is TRBV2, the J gene TRBJ2-5; 7 bases fit TRBD1. Per germline, CDR1 SNHLY and CDR2 FYNNEI. The CDR3 is made up of 14 amino acids. V trimming: 6 bases; J trimming: 4 bases; junction bases outside the gene matches: 8. The CDR3 DNA reads TGTGCCAGCAGAGATACAGGGGTCCGAGAGACCCAGTACTTC. Encoded protein: CASRDTGVRETQYF.

Many counts were recorded for this clonotype. The chain has TRBV6-1 and TRBJ2-1, with 10 bases lining up with TRBD2. The CDR3 sequence is 18 residues long. Germline V gives CDR1 MNHNS, CDR2 SASEGT. J lost 7 bases, V lost 1 base, and 13 bases had no gene match. The CDR3 protein is CASSEDKWASGSWNEQFF. The CDR3 DNA is TGTGCCAGCAGTGAAGATAAATGGGCTAGCGGGAGTTGGAATGAGCAGTTCTTC.

This rearrangement joins TRBV7-6 to TRBJ1-3, with 10 bases that match TRBD1. This CDR3 has 18 amino acids. V was pared by 2 bases and J by 3 bases, with 10 bases of the junction left unmatched. From germline, CDR1 is SGHVS and CDR2 FNYEAQ. CDR3 amino acids: CASSLQDRGRGGGNTIYF. The CDR3 nucleotides are TGTGCCAGCAGCTTACAAGACAGGGGGCGAGGAGGTGGAAACACCATATATTTT. The variable domain in full, with the rest retrieved from reference TRBV7-6 and TRBJ1-3, is GAGVSQSPRYKVTKRGQDVALRCDPISGHVSLYWYRQALGQGPEFLTYFNYEAQQDKSGLPNDRFSAERPEGSISTLTIQRTEQRDSAMYRCASSLQDRGRGGGNTIYFGEGSWLTVV.

This clonotype was picked up a small number of times. This sequence joins TRBV6-6 and TRBJ1-3; D gene ambiguous. The ends were cut back, 2 bases at V and 0 bases at J, with 17 bases in the middle. This CDR3 region has 18 residues. Germline V lookup: CDR1 MNHNY, CDR2 SVGAGI (reference sequence). The DNA of the CDR3 is TGTGCCAGCAGTTACACCGATGTGGCATCTAACTCTGGAAACACCATATATTTT. It codes for CASSYTDVASNSGNTIYF.

Worth noting for this clonotype: This may be a read error, as it is one base from a much larger clone. This chain links TRBV3-1 with TRBJ2-5; TRBD2 aligns across 14 bases. Per the germline V gene, CDR1 is LGHDT and CDR2 is YNNKEL (reference sequence). The CDR3 totals 18 residues. V lost 6 bases, J lost 9 bases, and 18 bases stayed unmatched. CDR3 nucleotide sequence: TGTGCCAGCAGAGGCGGGACTAGCGGGGGACCAGTAGGGGAGGCCCAGTACTTC. Protein sequence: CASRGGTSGGPVGEAQYF.

The V and J genes are TRBV20-1 and TRBJ2-2; D may be TRBD2 (5 bases). Trimming took 4 bases from V and 0 from J, leaving 9 bases between them. Per germline, CDR1 DFQATT and CDR2 SNEGSKA (reference sequence). This CDR3 has 14 amino acids. In DNA form, the CDR3 reads TGCAGTGCTATTCGGACTTCGAACACCGGGGAGCTGTTTTTT. Protein sequence: CSAIRTSNTGELFF.